This TCR beta chain was obtained from a study of blood T cell repertoires in COVID-19. About the research overall: COVID-19 samples from acute and convalescent phases originated in the United States, Italy and Spain.

Germline CDR1 is LNHDA and CDR2 is SQIVND (reference sequence). The CDR3 is 13 amino acids. With 6 bases removed from V and 0 bases from J, the gap between germline ends came to 6 bases. The table came from immunoSEQ multiplex PCR; TCRdb's copy has only in-frame clones and leaves some out. Of roughly 70,000 clones listed, approximately 90% are singletons. V is TRBV19 and J is TRBJ2-1, with D uncertain. The source is an older woman with active COVID-19. The sequencing sample was made of peripheral blood. CDR3 bases: TGTGCCAGTAGCCCCAGCTCCTACAATGAGCAGTTCTTC. Translating it yields CASSPSSYNEQFF.